The 8 T cell receptor beta chains listed next were all sequenced from one sample in a study of CD8 T cells in Susac syndrome. RNA, at about 0.45 to 1 ug, was reverse transcribed with random hexamers. TCRdb reprocessed the immunoSEQ multiplex PCR reads via MiXCR and lists one record per CDR3 protein. The sample shows around 190,000 distinct CDR3 sequences, about 95% of them seen only once. The sample taken for sequencing was CD8+ T cells from PBMCs. Receptors were obtained from a human donor with multiple sclerosis.

The chain uses TRBV7-9 and TRBJ2-1; D possibly corresponds to TRBD2 (6 bases). V lost 9 bases and J 4 bases, leaving 19 bases between the germline ends. The CDR3 totals 15 residues. The germline CDR1 and CDR2 sequences are SEHNR and FQNEAQ (reference sequence). Here the CDR3 DNA reads TGTGCCAGGGAGAAGACCGGGACTGGGTACAATGAGCAGTTCTTC. This gives the protein CAREKTGTGYNEQFF.

The chain employs TRBV14 and TRBJ2-6; no clear D gene. The CDR3 is made up of 15 amino acids. Germline V gene data show CDR1 as SGHDN and CDR2 as FVKESK. V lost 4 bases, J lost 0 bases, and 7 bases lay in between. The CDR3, as DNA: TGTGCCAGCAGCCCCTTAAGCTCTGGGGCCAACGTCCTGACTTTC. As protein: CASSPLSSGANVLTF. Full variable domain (rest looked up from reference TRBV14 and TRBJ2-6): EAGVTQFPSHSVIEKGQTVTLRCDPISGHDNLYWYRRVMGKEIKFLLHFVKESKQDESGMPNNRFLAERTGGTYSTLKVQPAELEDSGVYFCASSPLSSGANVLTFGAGSRLTVL.

This clonotype has just one count. The rearrangement joins TRBV7-8 to TRBJ2-7; D is ambiguous. The CDR3 totals 14 residues. The V gene's germline CDR1 is SGHVS and CDR2 FQNEAQ. The germline V and J ends were trimmed by 5 bases and 1 base, with 12 bases remaining between them. CDR3 DNA sequence: TGTGCCAGCAGCCGCAGGAGCATTTCCTACGAGCAGTACTTC. It specifies CASSRRSISYEQYF.

The CDR3 loop is CSVEDRGGGYF. The CDR3 nucleotides read TGCAGCGTTGAAGATCGGGGAGGAGGTTACTTC. The chain recombines TRBV29-1 with TRBJ2-7, with D possibly TRBD2 on 6 matching bases. Germline V gives CDR1 SQVTM, CDR2 ANQGSEA. This CDR3 comprises 11 residues. Trimming shortened V by 0 bases and J by 13 bases, and 13 bases separated the two germline ends.

The chain employs TRBV27 and TRBJ1-5; D is possibly TRBD1 (5 bases). The CDR3 consists of 14 residues. Germline V gives CDR1 MNHEY, CDR2 SMNVEV (reference sequence). Trimming cost V 8 bases and J 5 bases, with 16 bases left between them. CDR3 amino acids: CASWAQGADQPQHF. The CDR3 DNA follows: TGTGCCAGCTGGGCCCAGGGTGCCGATCAGCCCCAGCATTTT.

The chain has TRBV28 and TRBJ2-7; D is ambiguous. Between the trimmed V and J ends, which lost 3 bases and 3 bases, there was a span of 6 bases. This CDR3 spans 12 amino acids. The germline V gene has CDR1 MDHEN and CDR2 SYDVKM. The CDR3 is CASSLRYYEQYF. In DNA, the CDR3 is TGTGCCAGCAGTTTGAGGTACTACGAGCAGTACTTC.

The V call is TRBV4-1, the J call TRBJ2-7; possible D gene TRBD2, 5 bases. The CDR3 is 14 amino acids. Germline V gene sequence: CDR1 MGHRA, CDR2 YSYEKL. V lost 2 bases to trimming and J lost 3 bases, with 11 bases between them. In nucleotides, the CDR3 is TGCGCCAGCAGCCAAAACCCGGGATACTACGAGCAGTACTTC. Translated, it gives CASSQNPGYYEQYF.

The CDR3 reads CASSPGGSGANVLTF. The CDR3 nucleotides read TGTGCCAGCAGCCCAGGGGGCTCTGGGGCCAACGTCCTGACTTTC. The chain couples TRBV27 to TRBJ2-6, with 7 bases aligning to TRBD1. The CDR3 totals 15 residues. Germline V lookup: CDR1 MNHEY, CDR2 SMNVEV (reference sequence). J lost 0 bases, V lost 6 bases, and 2 bases had no gene match.